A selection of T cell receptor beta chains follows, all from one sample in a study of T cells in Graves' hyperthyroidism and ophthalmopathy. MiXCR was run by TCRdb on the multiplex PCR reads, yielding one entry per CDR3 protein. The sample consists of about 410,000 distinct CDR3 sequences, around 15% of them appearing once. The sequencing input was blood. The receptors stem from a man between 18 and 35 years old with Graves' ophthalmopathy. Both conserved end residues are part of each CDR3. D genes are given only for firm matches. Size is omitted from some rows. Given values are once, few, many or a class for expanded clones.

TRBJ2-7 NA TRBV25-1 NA TGTGCCAGCAGTGATAGCGGTTACTACGAGCAGTACTTC CASSDSGYYEQYF
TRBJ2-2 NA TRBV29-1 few TGCAGCGTTGAAGATTTGGCCACCGGGGAGCTGTTTTTT CSVEDLATGELFF
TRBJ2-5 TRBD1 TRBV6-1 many TGTGCCAGCAGAGGGCACAGGGGGCGGGAGACCCAGTACTTC CASRGHRGRETQYF
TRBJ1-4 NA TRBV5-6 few TGTGCCGTTCCTCAGGGGAAACTGTTTTTT CAVPQGKLFF
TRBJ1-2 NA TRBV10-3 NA TGTGCCATCAGTGAGGGGACATCTTTTAACTATGGCTACACCTTC CAISEGTSFNYGYTF
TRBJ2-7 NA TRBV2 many TGTGCCAGCAGTGAAGATCTCGGGACGGGCTACGAGCAGTACTTC CASSEDLGTGYEQYF
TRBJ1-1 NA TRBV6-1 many TGTGCCAGCAGGGGGGGCATGAACACTGAAGCTTTCTTT CASRGGMNTEAFF
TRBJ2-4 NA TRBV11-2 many TGTGCCAGCAGCCAAGCACAGGGAATGGACATTCAGTACTTC CASSQAQGMDIQYF
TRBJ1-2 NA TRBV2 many TGTGCCAGCAGTGGGACAGCCTTGGAGAAGGGCTACACCTTC CASSGTALEKGYTF
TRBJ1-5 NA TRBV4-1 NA TGCGCCAGCAGCCAAGCTACAGGGAATCAGCCCCAGCATTTT CASSQATGNQPQHF
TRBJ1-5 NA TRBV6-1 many TGTGCCAGTCTTGTTGGTAGTAGCAATCAGCCCCAGCATTTT CASLVGSSNQPQHF
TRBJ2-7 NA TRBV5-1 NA TGCGCCAGCAGCTTGAGGGAGAGCTACGAGCAGTACTTC CASSLRESYEQYF
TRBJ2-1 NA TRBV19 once TGTGCCAGTAGTATAGGTAATAGCGGAAATTCCTACAATGAGCAGTTCTTC CASSIGNSGNSYNEQFF
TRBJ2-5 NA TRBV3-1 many TGTGCCAGCACCCTAAGGCCCTGGACTGTCCGGGAGACCCAGTACTTC CASTLRPWTVRETQYF
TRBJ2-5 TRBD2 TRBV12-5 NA TGTGCTAGTGGTTTGGTAGAGACTAGCGGACCCCAAGAGACCCAGTACTTC CASGLVETSGPQETQYF
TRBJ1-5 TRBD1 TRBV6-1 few TGTGCCAGCAGAGCCGACAGGGCCCGGAGTCAGCCCCAGCATTTT CASRADRARSQPQHF
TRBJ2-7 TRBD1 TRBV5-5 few TGTGCCAGCACCCTCAGGGGGATCGAATACGAGCAGTACTTC CASTLRGIEYEQYF
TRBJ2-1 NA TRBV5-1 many TGCGCCAGCAGCTTTGTGGGGTCTAATAGTAATGAGCAGTTCTTC CASSFVGSNSNEQFF
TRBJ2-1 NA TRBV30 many TGTGCCTGGAGTGTGGGTAGCAATGAGCAGTTCTTC CAWSVGSNEQFF
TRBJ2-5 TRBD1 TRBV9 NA TGTGCCAGCAGCGTAGGTGGGACAGGGGAAGAGACCCAGTACTTC CASSVGGTGEETQYF
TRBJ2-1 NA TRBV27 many TGTGCCAGCAGAGACTTAGGGGGGGGACCGAAATACAATGAGCAGTTCTTC CASRDLGGGPKYNEQFF
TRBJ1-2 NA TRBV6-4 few TGTGCCAGCAGTGATAGACAACTACCGAACTATGGCTACACCTTC CASSDRQLPNYGYTF
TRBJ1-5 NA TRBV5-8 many TGTGCCAGCAGTCACGGGCTTTCGAATAGCAATCAGCCCCAGCATTTT CASSHGLSNSNQPQHF
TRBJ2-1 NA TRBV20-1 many TGCAGTGCTAGATCGACAGGAAATGAGCAGTTCTTC CSARSTGNEQFF
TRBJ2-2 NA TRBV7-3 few TGTGCCAGCAGCTTATTCGGAGAAAGAGAGGACACCGGGGAGCTGTTTTTT CASSLFGEREDTGELFF
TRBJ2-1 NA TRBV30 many TGTGCCTGGAGTTATACTTGGAACAATGAGCAGTTCTTC CAWSYTWNNEQFF
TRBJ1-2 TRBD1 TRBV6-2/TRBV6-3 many TGTGCCAGCAGTTACTCGAGTAAGACAGGGGGAGATGGCTACACCTTC CASSYSSKTGGDGYTF
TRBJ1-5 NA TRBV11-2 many TGTGCCAGCAGCCAGGGCTGGGATCAGCCCCAGCATTTT CASSQGWDQPQHF
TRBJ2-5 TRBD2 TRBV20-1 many TGCAGTGCTATATCTTTAGGACTAGCGGGGGGTAGAGAGACCCAGTACTTC CSAISLGLAGGRETQYF
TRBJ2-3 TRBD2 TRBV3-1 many TGTGCCAGCAGCCAAAAGGGCTTCACTAGCGGGGGGGCAAGAGATACGCAGTATTTT CASSQKGFTSGGARDTQYF
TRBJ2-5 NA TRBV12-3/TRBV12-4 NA TGTGCCAGCAGCCGTATGGGCAGGGTAGAGACCCAGTACTTC CASSRMGRVETQYF
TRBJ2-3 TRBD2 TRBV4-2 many TGTGCCAGCAGCCAGAGGACTAGGACAGATACGCAGTATTTT CASSQRTRTDTQYF
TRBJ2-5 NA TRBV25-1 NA TGTGCCGTAGGAGAGACCCAGTACTTC CAVGETQYF
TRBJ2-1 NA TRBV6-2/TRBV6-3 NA TGTGCCAGCAGTCCGGGAGGGAGTGGGACAGAACAGTTCTTC CASSPGGSGTEQFF
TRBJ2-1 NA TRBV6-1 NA TGTGCCAGCAAGTCCCTCCGGGATTCCTACAATGAGCAGTTCTTC CASKSLRDSYNEQFF
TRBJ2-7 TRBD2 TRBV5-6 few TGTACCAGCAGCTTGCGCGCGGGAGGCCCCGCCGAGCAGTACTTC CTSSLRAGGPAEQYF
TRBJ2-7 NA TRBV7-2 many TGTGCCAGCAGCTTAGTGGGACGTTACGAGCAGTACTTC CASSLVGRYEQYF
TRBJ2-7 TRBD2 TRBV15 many TGTGCCACCAGCAGAGCGGGAGGGGCCTCCTACGAGCAGTACTTC CATSRAGGASYEQYF
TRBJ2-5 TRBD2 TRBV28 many TGTGCCAGCACCTCGGCGGGAGGCCAAGAGACCCAGTACTTC CASTSAGGQETQYF
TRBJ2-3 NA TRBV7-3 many TGTGCCAGCAGCTCTCTAGCGTATACAGATACGCAGTATTTT CASSSLAYTDTQYF
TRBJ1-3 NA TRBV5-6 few TGTGCCAGCAGCTTCGGCCCCCCGGGAAACACCATATATTTT CASSFGPPGNTIYF
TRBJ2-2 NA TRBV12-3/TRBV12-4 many TGTGCCAGCAGTTCCGCCACGGCGGGCACCGGGGAGCTGTTTTTT CASSSATAGTGELFF
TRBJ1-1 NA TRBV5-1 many TGCGCCAGCAGCTTGGGCCCGGTGAACACTGAAGCTTTCTTT CASSLGPVNTEAFF
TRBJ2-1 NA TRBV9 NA TGTGCCAGCAGCGTAGTAGTCGGACGGGGGTTTTACGATGAGCAGTTCTTC CASSVVVGRGFYDEQFF
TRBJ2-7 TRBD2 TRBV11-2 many TGTGCCAGCAGCTTAGAACTAGCGGGAGGCTCCGAGCAGTACTTC CASSLELAGGSEQYF
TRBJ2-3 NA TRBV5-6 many TGTGCCAGCAGCTTGAGGCGGGGTGGGACAGATACGCAGTATTTT CASSLRRGGTDTQYF
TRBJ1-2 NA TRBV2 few TGTGCCAGCTGTTTAGACGACCCGGTCTATGGCTACACCTTC CASCLDDPVYGYTF
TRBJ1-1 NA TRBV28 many TGTGCCAGCAGCTCGCAGGGTAAATTGAGCACTGAAGCTTTCTTT CASSSQGKLSTEAFF
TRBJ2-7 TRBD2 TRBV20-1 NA TGCGGTGCTAGGGGGACTAGCGGGAGCTACGAGCAGTACTTC CGARGTSGSYEQYF